This T cell receptor (beta chain) was sequenced during a study of tumor-infiltrating lymphocytes in primary liver carcinoma. Whole-study results and caveats: The top-250-clone fraction was significantly higher in tumors than in blood (p = 0.039). CD8+ and CD4+ repertoires went uncompared, the samples being bulk unsorted. The overlap of tumor-adjacent and tumor-blood pairs was smaller than that of tumor region pairs.

Researchers drew blood RNA from unsorted whole blood and extracted germline DNA as well. No patient had received treatment, and all had chronic HBV infection. Total RNA amounting to around 540 ng was the source from which TCR beta cDNA was made with a constant-region primer. Three rounds of nested multiplex PCR with slightly modified ARM-PCR produced TCR beta libraries. TRBV1-TRBV30 forward and Cbeta reverse primers drove the first two roughly 9-cycle rounds. TCRdb re-derived calls from the multiplex PCR reads in MiXCR, one entry per CDR3 protein. Found here are around 170,000 distinct CDR3 sequences, about 60% of them singletons; the top ten hold about 72%. About this clonotype itself: Its matching antigen is unknown. This clone may be a read error of a much larger clone one base away.

The CDR3 has 13 residues. Per the germline V gene, CDR1 is SGHAT and CDR2 is FQDESV (reference sequence). This rearrangement joins TRBV11-1 to TRBJ1-2; D is perhaps TRBD1 (6 bases). This receptor was taken from a middle-aged man with primary liver carcinoma and hepatitis B virus infection. The sample comprised peripheral blood. DNA for the CDR3: TGTGCCAGCAGCCCAGGACAGAATTACGGCTTCACCTTC. Translation gives CASSPGQNYGFTF.